The T cell receptor beta chain under discussion was sequenced for a study of T cell responses to AZD1222 COVID-19 vaccine. Regarding the study as a whole: With two AZD1222 doses given, Spike-specific TCR breadth and depth both rose.

This clone has only one observation. Its specificity is not known. The analysis combined second doses at about 4 or about 12 weeks. Germline V CDR1 and CDR2: SQVTM, ANQGSEA. The CDR3 contains 17 residues. Trimming cost V 6 bases and J 1 base, with 19 bases left between them. Data came from immunoSEQ multiplex PCR; TCRdb stores just in-frame clones and leaves some out. The sample consists of some 150,000 clones, more than 85% of them appearing once. The chain carries TRBV29-1 and TRBJ2-6; D possibly corresponds to TRBD1 (6 bases). This receptor was taken from an adult who received the AZD1222 COVID-19 vaccine. Material: peripheral blood, obtained 28 days after the second AZD1222 dose. DNA of the CDR3: TGCAGCGTCGCCACAGGGAACTTTGGATCTGGGGCCAACGTCCTGACTTTC. As protein: CSVATGNFGSGANVLTF.